These 8 T cell receptor beta chains originate from one sample sequenced in a study of prognosis after radiotherapy for stage I lung cancer (TCRdb year 2021). The reads were generated on an Illumina HiSeq 3000. Two rounds of multiplex PCR were used to amplify the TCR beta CDR3 region from genomic DNA. The first PCR round used primers specific to each TRBV and TRBJ gene, and the primer sequences were filed in Chinese patent CN105087789A. Starting from the raw public reads, TCRdb applied fastp trimming at Q25, assembled clones with MiXCR and retained in-frame beta chains. Rows are unified per CDR3 protein, each entry keeping the most common DNA and genes. This sample is represented by approximately 20,000 distinct CDR3 sequences; approximately 26% of them were singletons. About 20% of the sample is in the top ten clones. The starting material was PBMCs, obtained before or after stereotactic body radiation therapy (not recorded which). These receptor sequences come from a donor at least 50 years old with non-small cell lung cancer.

This clonotype has ten or more counts. The chain joins TRBV5-1 to TRBJ2-3; no reliable D call. CDR1 is SGHRS, CDR2 YFSETQ, per germline. This CDR3 comprises 12 residues. V lost 7 bases, J lost 0 bases, and 6 bases lay in between. The CDR3 loop is CASGGSTDTQYF. For the CDR3, the DNA is TGCGCCAGCGGCGGTAGCACAGATACGCAGTATTTT.

This clonotype appeared many times. V gene TRBV6-1 combines with J gene TRBJ1-1; 7 bases map to TRBD1. The CDR3 sequence is 12 residues long. Trimming cost V 6 bases and J 5 bases; bases outside gene matches: 3. Germline V CDR1 and CDR2: MNHNS, SASEGT. In nucleotides, the CDR3 is TGTGCCAGCAGCGGGACAGAAACTGAAGCTTTCTTT. As protein: CASSGTETEAFF.

A word on this clonotype: One end of the junction is discordant with germline, which a read error may explain. The V call is TRBV7-7, the J call TRBJ2-7; weak D call: TRBD1 (6 bases). The CDR3 is 18 amino acids. From germline, CDR1 is SSHAT and CDR2 FNYEAQ (reference sequence). The CDR3, as DNA: TGTGCTAGCAGACCCCCCGAACCACAGGGACCGGGATCCTACGAGCAGTACTTC. This sequence encodes CASRPPEPQGPGSYEQYF.

On this clonotype: Since a far larger clone is one base different, this is likely a read error. V gene TRBV6-4 combines with J gene TRBJ2-1; 9 bases fit TRBD2. This CDR3 comprises 15 residues. The germline V gene encodes CDR1 MRHNA and CDR2 SNTAGT. Here the CDR3 DNA reads TGTGTCAGCAGTGAAGCGGCGGGGGGGTTCGATGAGCAGTTCTTC. As protein: CVSSEAAGGFDEQFF.

Ten or more counts support this clonotype. This chain links TRBV3-1 with TRBJ1-2, with D hard to call. Trimming left V 2 bases short and J 3 bases short, with 7 bases between. CDR3 length: 13 residues. CDR1 and CDR2 from the germline V gene are LGHDT and YNNKEL (reference sequence). Written as DNA, the CDR3 is TGTGCCAGCAGCCAACGCCAGGACTATGGCTACACCTTC. The encoded protein is CASSQRQDYGYTF.

This clonotype was detected a few times. A single base separates this from a much larger clone, so it may be a read error. Here the CDR3 omits its conserved ending phenylalanine or tryptophan, so a read error is the likely source. This chain connects TRBV19 to TRBJ2-7, with unresolved D. The germline gives CDR1 LNHDA, CDR2 SQIVND (reference sequence). V gave up 1 base and J gave up 0 bases, with 16 bases separating them. CDR3 length equals 17 residues. DNA of the CDR3: TGTGCCAGTAGTATAGTCGGTAAGGGATCCTTCTCCTACGAGCAGTACCTC. It codes for CASSIVGKGSFSYEQYL.

This clonotype has at least ten counts. The CDR3 reads CASSVAGTEAFF. The CDR3 DNA sequence: TGTGCCAGCAGTGTTGCCGGCACTGAAGCTTTCTTT. The chain is built from TRBV2 and TRBJ1-1; no clear D. The V end was cut by 4 bases, the J end by 4 bases, with 7 bases between. Germline V gene lookup returns CDR1 SNHLY and CDR2 FYNNEI. The CDR3 totals 12 residues.

This clonotype came up a few times. One junction end disagrees with the germline gene, perhaps due to a read error. This rearrangement joins TRBV12-3 or TRBV12-4 to TRBJ2-1; perhaps TRBD2 as D (5 bases). CDR3 length equals 12 residues. The DNA for the CDR3 is TGTGCCAGCTCGCGAGGAGGCAGTGAGCAGCTCTTC. This encodes CASSRGGSEQLF.